Listed here is a single T cell receptor beta chain. The antigen is unknown. The source of the sample is a study of shared clonotypes between healthy human individuals. The germline CDR1 and CDR2 sequences are SGHVS and FQNEAQ. The CDR3 covers 14 residues. V dropped 6 bases and J dropped 4 bases, with 14 bases sitting between them. Study-level findings and limits: Clonotypes shared by all four sorted-subset donors had higher generation probabilities than non-shared clonotypes. Relative to memory subsets, naive subsets generally showed larger estimated richness.

Clones were sequenced by immunoSEQ multiplex PCR, and TCRdb holds only the in-frame ones, with some missing. The sample comprises roughly 1,100,000 clones, 75% of which are singletons, and about 1.5% rests with the top ten. The chain couples TRBV7-8 to TRBJ2-3; D is unclear. The source material was memory CD4+ T cells sorted from blood. The subset denotes: CD45RA-negative fraction. The receptor was isolated from a man aged 18 to 29 in good health. The chain's CDR3 is CASRSQRNADTQYF. CDR3 DNA sequence: TGTGCCAGCAGGTCACAGAGGAACGCAGATACGCAGTATTTT.